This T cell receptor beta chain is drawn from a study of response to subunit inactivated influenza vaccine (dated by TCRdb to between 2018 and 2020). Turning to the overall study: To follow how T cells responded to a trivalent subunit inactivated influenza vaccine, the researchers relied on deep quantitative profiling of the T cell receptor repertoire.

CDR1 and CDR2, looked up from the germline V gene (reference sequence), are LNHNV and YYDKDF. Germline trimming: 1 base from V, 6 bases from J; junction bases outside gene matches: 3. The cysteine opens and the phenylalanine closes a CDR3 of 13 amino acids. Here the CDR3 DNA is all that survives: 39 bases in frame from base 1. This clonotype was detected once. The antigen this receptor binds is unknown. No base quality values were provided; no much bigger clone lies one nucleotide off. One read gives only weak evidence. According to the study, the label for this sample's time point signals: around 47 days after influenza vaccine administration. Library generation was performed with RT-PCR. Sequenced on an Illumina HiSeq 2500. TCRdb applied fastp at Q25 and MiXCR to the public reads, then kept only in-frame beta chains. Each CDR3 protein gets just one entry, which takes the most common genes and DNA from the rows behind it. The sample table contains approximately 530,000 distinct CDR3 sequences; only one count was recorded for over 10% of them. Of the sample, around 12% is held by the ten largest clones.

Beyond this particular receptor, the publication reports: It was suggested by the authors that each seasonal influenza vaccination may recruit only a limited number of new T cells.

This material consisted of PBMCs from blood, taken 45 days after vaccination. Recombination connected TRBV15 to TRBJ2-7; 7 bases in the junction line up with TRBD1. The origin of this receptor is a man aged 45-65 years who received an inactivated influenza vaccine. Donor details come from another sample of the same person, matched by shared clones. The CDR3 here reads CATSRGRTGEQYF. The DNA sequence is TGTGCCACCAGCAGAGGACGGACAGGCGAGCAGTACTTC.